The 28 T cell receptor beta chains given below trace back to one sample, sequenced in a study of tumor-infiltrating lymphocytes in primary liver carcinoma. RNA isolated from unsorted whole blood supplied the blood RNA, with germline DNA also extracted. Researchers generated TCR beta cDNA from approximately 520 ng of total RNA, relying on a constant-region primer. What produced the TCR beta libraries was three nested multiplex PCR rounds using slightly modified ARM-PCR. The two initial PCR rounds, about 9 cycles each, used TRBV1-TRBV30 forward and C-beta reverse primers. Each CDR3 protein is one row after TCRdb ran MiXCR on the multiplex PCR reads. The top ten clones hold under 8.5% of a sample with 300,000 to 400,000 distinct CDR3 sequences, roughly 61% of them seen once. The sequencing sample was made of peripheral blood. These receptors all stem from a man aged 35 to 55 with primary liver carcinoma and hepatitis B virus infection.

This clonotype was seen ten or more times. This chain uses TRBV6-5 with TRBJ2-2; 14 bases are shared with TRBD2. The V gene end was trimmed by 4 bases and the J gene end by 8 bases; junction bases not matched to a gene: 9. Germline CDR1 and CDR2: MNHEY and SVGAGI. This CDR3 region has 17 residues. The CDR3 loop is CASSLLSGLAGAGELFF. The CDR3 DNA sequence: TGTGCCAGCAGTTTATTATCGGGACTAGCGGGAGCGGGGGAGCTGTTTTTT.

As to this clonotype: This clone may be a read error of a much larger clone one base away. V and J are TRBV4-1 and TRBJ1-4, with D possibly being TRBD1 (5 bases). The CDR3 length is 16 residues. Germline V gene data show CDR1 as MGHRA and CDR2 as YSYEKL. The CDR3 reads CASSQPGRGGGEKPFF. Written as DNA, the CDR3 is TGCGCCAGCAGCCAACCCGGACGGGGAGGAGGGGAAAAACCGTTTTTT.

This clonotype is a singleton in its sample. The CDR3, as DNA: TGTGCCAGCTCAGCAGACAGACGAAACACTGAAGCTTTCTTT. This encodes CASSADRRNTEAFF. This chain connects TRBV18 to TRBJ1-1, with TRBD1 as a possible D gene (5 bases). Trimming removed 5 bases from V and 2 bases from J, with 12 bases in between. The CDR3 extends over 14 amino acids. Germline V gene lookup returns CDR1 KGHSH and CDR2 LQKENI.

For this clonotype: The CDR3 ends on some other residue instead of the conserved phenylalanine or tryptophan, so this is likely a read error. The chain links TRBV11-2 to TRBJ2-5, with D unclear. This CDR3 has 12 amino acids. Germline V gives CDR1 SGHAT, CDR2 FQNNGV. The CDR3, as DNA: TGTGCCAGCAGCTTAAACTTGGAGACTCAGTACTAC. Its protein is CASSLNLETQYY.

About this clonotype: Because the CDR3 is missing its conserved closing phenylalanine or tryptophan, this is likely a read error. The rearrangement joins TRBV29-1 to TRBJ1-1; unclear D gene. V lost 8 bases and J 0 bases, leaving 10 bases between the germline ends. CDR3 size: 12 residues. Germline values: CDR1 SQVTM, CDR2 ANQGSEA. The CDR3: CSTTGVNTEAFS. The CDR3 region has the DNA TGCAGCACGACTGGGGTGAACACTGAAGCTTTCTCT.

This clonotype was counted at least ten times. The rearrangement links TRBV10-2 to TRBJ2-3, with 7 positions matching TRBD1. The CDR3 length is 13 residues. The trim removed 6 bases at V and 4 bases at J, leaving 4 bases unmatched. CDR1 is WSHSY, CDR2 SAAADI, per germline. CDR3 in DNA: TGCGCCAGCAGAGACAGGGCGGCAGATACGCAGTATTTT. The encoded protein is CASRDRAADTQYF.

The rearrangement links TRBV5-1 to TRBJ2-4; D call uncertain. This CDR3 is 13 amino acids long. With 2 bases removed from V and 7 bases from J, the gap between germline ends came to 10 bases. Per germline, CDR1 SGHRS and CDR2 YFSETQ. The CDR3: CASSLGQRNIQYF. The CDR3, as DNA: TGCGCCAGCAGCTTAGGCCAGAGGAACATTCAGTACTTC.

Of note for this clonotype: Since the CDR3 does not end with the conserved phenylalanine or tryptophan, this likely comes from a read error. This rearrangement joins TRBV29-1 to TRBJ2-1, with D hard to call. The V gene lost 4 bases and the J gene lost 0 bases, with 16 bases spanning the gap. Germline V gene lookup returns CDR1 SQVTM and CDR2 ANQGSEA. This CDR3 spans 16 amino acids. The CDR3 loop is CSVGTWNNRSYNEQFS. DNA of the CDR3: TGCAGCGTTGGCACTTGGAACAATCGCTCCTACAATGAGCAGTTCTCC.

In this sample, this clonotype turned up once. The chain has TRBV4-2 and TRBJ2-1; 9 bases line up with TRBD1. Germline V gene sequence: CDR1 LGHNA, CDR2 YNFKEQ. V lost 7 bases, J lost 7 bases, and 5 bases stayed unmatched. The CDR3 covers 13 residues. The CDR3 coding sequence is TGTGCCAGCAACTCAGGGACAGGGAATGAGCAGTTCTTC. Translated, it gives CASNSGTGNEQFF.

Note on this clonotype: Here the CDR3 omits its conserved ending phenylalanine or tryptophan, so a read error is the likely source. The DNA is left out, because the CDR3 cannot be placed on it with certainty; the CDR3 is given as TCRdb lists it. The gene calls are TRBV12-3 or TRBV12-4 and TRBJ1-1. The CDR3 adds up to 18 amino acids, both ends counted. The CDR3 sequence: CASSFLGPPGGMNTEAFT.

Worth noting for this clonotype: The final CDR3 position lacks the conserved phenylalanine or tryptophan, pointing to a likely read error. No DNA is shown, since the ends of the CDR3 on it are uncertain; the CDR3 is the one TCRdb lists. The rearrangement joins TRBV11-1 to TRBJ2-7. Inclusive of both ends, the CDR3 amounts to 13 amino acids. Germline V gene sequence: CDR1 SGHAT, CDR2 FQDESV (reference sequence). The CDR3 sequence is CASSFPGYAEQYI.

The chain recombines TRBV12-3 or TRBV12-4 with TRBJ1-4; TRBD1 might be the D (6 bases). This CDR3 has 13 amino acids. Trimming took off 5 bases at V and 8 bases at J, with 12 bases between the two ends. CDR3 residues: CASSQGPSEKLFF. CDR3 coding DNA: TGTGCCAGCAGTCAGGGGCCTTCGGAAAAACTGTTTTTT.

Comment on this clonotype: A much larger clone differs by one base, so this may be a read error. The chain uses TRBV4-1 and TRBJ2-7; D may match TRBD1 or TRBD2 (5 bases each). CDR3 size: 13 residues. Germline-derived CDR1 and CDR2 are MGHRA and YSYEKL. CDR3 region: CASNQRDGMEQYF. DNA for the CDR3: TGCGCCAGCAACCAACGGGACGGGATGGAGCAGTACTTC.

The rearrangement links TRBV6-5 to TRBJ1-6; no reliable D call. V lost 6 bases and J lost 6, with 15 bases in between. Germline-derived CDR1 and CDR2 are MNHEY and SVGAGI. This CDR3 has 15 residues. DNA for the CDR3: TGTGCCAGCAGGCCTCAATGGGTGGGTAATTCACCCCTCCACTTT. This sequence encodes CASRPQWVGNSPLHF.

On this clonotype itself: With a much larger clone just one base away, this may be a read error. This sequence joins TRBV4-2 and TRBJ1-1, with unresolved D. The CDR3 has 14 residues. From germline, CDR1 is LGHNA and CDR2 YNFKEQ. Deletions cut 4 bases from V and 1 base from J, with 10 bases between. CDR3 amino acids: CASSPLAANTEAFF. CDR3 DNA: TGTGCCAGCAGCCCCCTGGCGGCGAACACTGAAGCTTTCTTT.

As regards this clonotype: A single base separates this from a much larger clone, so it may be a read error. V and J are TRBV6-6 and TRBJ2-7, with D possibly TRBD1 on 5 matching bases. This CDR3 is built from 13 residues. The germline gives CDR1 MNHNY, CDR2 SVGAGI (reference sequence). With 5 bases removed from V and 2 bases from J, the gap between germline ends came to 10 bases. The CDR3 reads CASSGYRTYEQYF. The DNA for the CDR3 is TGTGCCAGCAGTGGATACAGGACCTACGAGCAGTACTTC.

As to this clonotype: One base away lies a much larger clone, so this may be a sequencing read error. The rearrangement uses TRBV10-3 and TRBJ1-5; weak D call: TRBD1 (6 bases). Germline lookup yields CDR1 ENHRY and CDR2 SYGVKD. The CDR3 is 14 amino acids. Trimming took 2 bases from V and 6 from J, leaving 11 bases between them. This CDR3 is CAISESGGAQPQHF. CDR3 nucleotide sequence: TGTGCCATCAGTGAGAGCGGGGGCGCTCAGCCCCAGCATTTT.

The chain uses TRBV6-5 and TRBJ1-6; a possible D gene is TRBD1 (5 bases). This CDR3 region has 15 residues. CDR1 is MNHEY and CDR2 is SVGAGI in the germline V gene. V was trimmed by 0 bases and J by 6 bases, leaving 9 bases between them. In nucleotides, the CDR3 is TGTGCCAGCAGTTACTCCGACAGTTCTAATTCACCCCTCCACTTT. Translation: CASSYSDSSNSPLHF.

The chain joins TRBV6-2 or TRBV6-3 to TRBJ2-7; 11 nucleotides match TRBD1. From germline, CDR1 is MNHEY and CDR2 SVGEGT. CDR3 length: 19 residues. V was clipped by 5 bases and J by 3 bases; unmatched bases: 18. The chain's CDR3 is CASSERGDRGTTELYEQYF. CDR3 in DNA: TGTGCCAGCAGTGAACGGGGGGACAGGGGGACCACAGAGCTCTACGAGCAGTACTTC.

To note about this clonotype: Given the absence of the conserved phenylalanine or tryptophan at the CDR3 end, a read error is likely. This sequence joins TRBV5-5 and TRBJ1-1; possibly TRBD1 for D (6 bases). The germline V and J ends were trimmed by 1 base and 1 base, with 14 bases remaining between them. CDR3 length equals 16 residues. The germline CDR1 and CDR2 sequences are SGHKS and YYEKEE (reference sequence). CDR3 in amino acids: CASSLLGGAANTEAFC. In DNA, the CDR3 is TGTGCCAGCAGCTTGTTGGGGGGGGCGGCGAACACTGAAGCTTTCTGT.

The table lists this clonotype with a few counts. The chain employs TRBV28 and TRBJ1-2; TRBD1 is a possible D gene (6 bases). The CDR3 extends over 13 amino acids. The V gene lost 8 bases and the J gene lost 10 bases, with 20 bases spanning the gap. Germline CDR1 MDHEN, CDR2 SYDVKM. DNA of the CDR3: TGTGCCAGCTCTGTGGCGGGGGGCATTGACTACACCTTC. Its translation: CASSVAGGIDYTF.

The chain joins TRBV6-1 to TRBJ1-2, with 7 bases that match TRBD1. Germline V CDR1 and CDR2: MNHNS, SASEGT. V was clipped by 4 bases and J by 12 bases; unmatched bases: 14. The CDR3 runs 14 residues. The CDR3 DNA follows: TGTGCCAGCAGTGTTACCTGCCAGGGGGATGGTCACACCTTC. Amino acid sequence: CASSVTCQGDGHTF.

This clonotype has at least ten counts. V gene TRBV6-5 combines with J gene TRBJ2-2, with D perhaps TRBD2 (6 bases). Germline V gene sequence: CDR1 MNHEY, CDR2 SVGAGI. This CDR3 contains 14 residues. Trimming took off 6 bases at V and 6 bases at J, with 14 bases between the two ends. The CDR3 loop is CASRPTGSPGELFF. The CDR3 DNA sequence: TGTGCCAGCAGACCTACCGGGAGCCCCGGGGAGCTGTTTTTT.

Turning to this clonotype: A much larger clone lies one base from this, so it may be a read error. The chain is built from TRBV6-5 and TRBJ2-2, with 9 positions matching TRBD2. Germline assignment: CDR1 MNHEY and CDR2 SVGAGI. This CDR3 is 16 amino acids long. CDR3 bases: TGTGCAACGCGGGGTAGCGGGGGCCCGAACACCGGGGAGCTGTCTTTT. Translated, it gives CATRGSGGPNTGELSF.

The chain links TRBV5-4 to TRBJ2-1; D perhaps matches TRBD2 (6 bases). Per the germline V gene, CDR1 is SGHNT and CDR2 is YYREEE (reference sequence). This CDR3 contains 15 residues. Trimming removed 0 bases from V and 5 bases from J, with 12 bases in between. CDR3 residues: CASSLDGGPNNEQFF. CDR3 nucleotides: TGTGCCAGCAGCTTGGACGGGGGACCGAACAATGAGCAGTTCTTC. Full variable domain (missing parts from reference TRBV5-4 and TRBJ2-1): ETGVTQSPTHLIKTRGQQVTLRCSSQSGHNTVSWYQQALGQGPQFIFQYYREEENGRGNFPPRFSGLQFPNYSSELNVNALELDDSALYLCASSLDGGPNNEQFFGPGTRLTVL.

A note on this clonotype: A read error may be the cause here, since a much bigger clone is one base away. Since the CDR3 does not end with the conserved phenylalanine or tryptophan, this likely comes from a read error. The chain employs TRBV6-2 or TRBV6-3 and TRBJ2-7; D gene ambiguous. CDR1 and CDR2 from the germline V gene are MNHEY and SVGEGT. The CDR3 contains 11 residues. V was pared by 6 bases and J by 4 bases, with 7 bases between. DNA of the CDR3: TGTGCCAGCAGCATAAGGTACGAGCAGTACTTA. The encoded protein is CASSIRYEQYL.

This chain uses TRBV24-1 with TRBJ1-1; D unresolved. The CDR3 spans 14 residues. The germline gives CDR1 KGHDR, CDR2 SFDVKD. V lost 6 bases to trimming and J lost 1 base, with 11 bases between them. The CDR3 DNA reads as TGTGCCACCAGTTCGTCCGGTCGGAACACTGAAGCTTTCTTT. This gives the protein CATSSSGRNTEAFF.

A note on this clonotype: The junction differs from germline at one of its ends, possibly a read error. CDR3 in DNA: TGTGCCAGCAGCCATGGGGGCGGAACCGGGGAGCCGTTTTTT. It yields the protein CASSHGGGTGEPFF. The V gene is TRBV11-3, the J gene TRBJ2-2; maybe TRBD1 (6 bases). Germline CDR1 SGHNT, CDR2 YENEEA. The CDR3 contains 14 residues.